Below, 20 T cell receptor beta chains from the same sample are listed, as sequenced in a study of CD8+ T cells in alopecia areata. It was cDNA, reverse transcribed from extracted RNA, that served as the sequencing template. TCRdb keeps only in-frame clones here, not all; method: immunoSEQ multiplex PCR. The sample consists of 200,000 to 250,000 clones, 50% to 60% of them appearing once. Sequenced here: CD4+ T cells sorted from blood, sampled at week 0. These receptors were taken from a human donor with alopecia areata.

J is TRBJ2-1 and V is TRBV20-1; D perhaps matches TRBD2 (6 bases). The V and J ends lost 6 bases and 10 bases respectively, with 13 bases between them. The CDR3 sequence is 11 residues long. Per germline, CDR1 DFQATT and CDR2 SNEGSKA (reference sequence). CDR3 coding DNA: TGCAGTGCCACGCGGGGTGGAGAGCAGTTCTTC. It specifies CSATRGGEQFF.

V is TRBV6-1 and J is TRBJ2-1; weak D call: TRBD1 (6 bases). This CDR3 contains 13 residues. CDR1 and CDR2 from the germline V gene are MNHNS and SASEGT. V lost 10 bases to trimming and J lost 8 bases, with 18 bases between them. This chain's CDR3 is CAIRGQFKDEQFF. The CDR3, as DNA: TGTGCCATCAGAGGACAGTTTAAGGATGAGCAGTTCTTC.

This clone was recorded once. This chain links TRBV30 with TRBJ2-1, with TRBD2 identical over 9 bases. The CDR3 consists of 15 residues. The V gene end was trimmed by 2 bases and the J gene end by 2 bases; junction bases not matched to a gene: 4. Germline V CDR1 and CDR2: GTSNPN, SVGIG (reference sequence). The CDR3 DNA sequence: TGTGCCTGGAGTTTGGCGGGAGGGACCTACAATGAGCAGTTCTTC. Translation: CAWSLAGGTYNEQFF. Using reference TRBV30 and TRBJ2-1 for the parts outside the CDR3, the full variable domain is SQTIHQWPATLVQPVGSPLSLECTVEGTSNPNLYWYRQAAGRGLQLLFYSVGIGQISSEVPQNLSASRPQDRQFILSSKKLLLSDSGFYLCAWSLAGGTYNEQFFGPGTRLTVL.

The CDR3 here is CASGLGYEQFF. Written as DNA, the CDR3 is TGTGCTAGTGGCCTAGGGTATGAGCAGTTCTTC. The chain combines TRBV12-5 with TRBJ2-1, with D unclear. V was clipped by 6 bases and J by 8 bases, with 8 bases between them. This CDR3 spans 11 amino acids. Germline V lookup: CDR1 LGHNT, CDR2 FRNRAP.

This clone was observed a few times. The J gene is TRBJ2-7, the V gene TRBV29-1; D tentatively reads TRBD1 or TRBD2 (5 bases each). Germline CDR1 reads SQVTM; CDR2 reads ANQGSEA. V was clipped by 6 bases and J by 5 bases, with 14 bases between them. The CDR3 is 12 residues long. CDR3 in amino acids: CSVAIGTNEQYF. DNA for the CDR3: TGCAGCGTCGCCATCGGGACCAACGAGCAGTACTTC.

The chain couples TRBV6-6 to TRBJ1-2; possibly TRBD1 for D (5 bases). V was pared by 6 bases and J by 5 bases, with 10 bases between. Germline CDR1 MNHNY, CDR2 SVGAGI (reference sequence). The CDR3 contains 12 residues. CDR3 nucleotide sequence: TGTGCCAGCAGCCTTGGGGGGTATGGCTACACCTTC. Protein sequence: CASSLGGYGYTF.

This chain connects TRBV25-1 to TRBJ1-4; TRBD1 might be the D (5 bases). Between the trimmed V and J ends, which lost 6 bases and 0 bases, there was a span of 20 bases. The CDR3 length is 18 residues. CDR1 is MGHDK and CDR2 is SYGVNS in the germline V gene. Here the CDR3 reads CASSVTTQGGATNEKLFF. CDR3 DNA: TGTGCCAGCAGCGTCACAACCCAGGGAGGGGCAACTAATGAAAAACTGTTTTTT. The full variable domain, completed using reference TRBV25-1 and TRBJ1-4, is EADIYQTPRYLVIGTGKKITLECSQTMGHDKMYWYQQDPGMELHLIHYSYGVNSTEKGDLSSESTVSRIRTEHFPLTLESARPSHTSQYLCASSVTTQGGATNEKLFFGSGTQLSVL.

The gene calls are TRBV5-6 and TRBJ1-1; 9 nucleotides agree with TRBD1. V shed 9 bases and J 4 bases; nucleotides not matched to a gene: 10. Germline V CDR1 and CDR2: SGHDT, YYEEEE. CDR3 size: 14 residues. CDR3 loop: CATTRTGVSTEAFF. CDR3 bases: TGTGCCACCACGAGGACAGGGGTTAGCACTGAAGCTTTCTTT.

V is TRBV4-1 and J is TRBJ1-1, with D unresolved. Germline loops: CDR1 MGHRA, CDR2 YSYEKL. The V gene lost 1 base and the J gene lost 5 bases, with 20 bases spanning the gap. The CDR3 is 17 residues long. This CDR3 reads CASSQAVWALGVTEAFF. CDR3 nucleotide sequence: TGCGCCAGCAGCCAAGCAGTCTGGGCCCTTGGGGTAACTGAAGCTTTCTTT.

The V call is TRBV9, the J call TRBJ1-1, with a weak D call TRBD1 (5 bases). The CDR3 is made up of 17 amino acids. The V gene's germline CDR1 is SGDLS and CDR2 YYNGEE. The ends were cut back, 4 bases at V and 0 bases at J, with 19 bases in the middle. The CDR3 coding sequence is TGTGCCAGCAGCCCTGGGGCGCAGGCCGGGGTGAACACTGAAGCTTTCTTT. This translates into CASSPGAQAGVNTEAFF.

In this sample, this clone turned up a few times. This chain links TRBV4-1 with TRBJ2-7; perhaps TRBD1 as D (5 bases). V lost 0 bases to trimming and J lost 4 bases, with 13 bases between them. In germline, CDR1 is MGHRA, CDR2 YSYEKL. The CDR3 extends over 15 amino acids. The CDR3 loop reads CASSQDRDSPYEQYF. The CDR3, as DNA: TGCGCCAGCAGCCAAGATAGAGACAGCCCATACGAGCAGTACTTC.

V and J are TRBV5-1 and TRBJ2-2, with 7 bases that match TRBD1. J gave up 0 bases and V 4 bases, and 3 bases lay outside the gene matches. Germline CDR1 reads SGHRS; CDR2 reads YFSETQ. The CDR3 has 15 amino acids. CDR3 amino acids: CASSTGTANTGELFF. CDR3 bases: TGCGCCAGCAGCACCGGGACAGCGAACACCGGGGAGCTGTTTTTT.

This clone was counted between two and nine times. The V gene is TRBV7-8, the J gene TRBJ2-6; 10 bases map to TRBD1. The germline V gene encodes CDR1 SGHVS and CDR2 FQNEAQ. V lost 3 bases to trimming and J lost 4 bases; unmatched junction nucleotides: 3. The CDR3 sequence is 16 residues long. CDR3 nucleotides: TGTGCCAGCAGCTTGGGACAGGGGACCGGGGCCAACGTCCTGACTTTC. The encoded protein is CASSLGQGTGANVLTF.

V is TRBV4-1 and J is TRBJ2-1, with D unresolved. The ends were cut back, 4 bases at V and 9 bases at J, with 10 bases in the middle. The CDR3 contains 12 residues. In germline, CDR1 is MGHRA, CDR2 YSYEKL. In nucleotides, the CDR3 is TGCGCCAGCAGCCTGGAGCCCCCTGAGCAGTTCTTC. It encodes CASSLEPPEQFF.

The V gene is TRBV6-5, the J gene TRBJ1-6; possibly TRBD1 for D (5 bases). Looked up from germline, CDR1 is MNHEY and CDR2 is SVGAGI. The CDR3 is 13 amino acids. V lost 6 bases and J lost 14, with 17 bases in between. The DNA of the CDR3 is TGTGCCAGCAGACGGGCCTCGCAGGGAGCCCTCCACTTT. This sequence encodes CASRRASQGALHF.

The V call is TRBV5-1, the J call TRBJ2-3; 10 positions match TRBD2. Looked up from germline, CDR1 is SGHRS and CDR2 is YFSETQ. The CDR3 has 15 amino acids. J was trimmed by 5 bases and V by 0 bases; bases with no gene match: 3. Here the CDR3 reads CASSLGASGGDTQYF. The CDR3 DNA reads TGCGCCAGCAGCTTGGGCGCTAGCGGGGGAGATACGCAGTATTTT.

V is TRBV5-1 and J is TRBJ2-7; no clear D. The V and J ends lost 0 bases and 4 bases respectively, with 5 bases between them. The CDR3 spans 12 residues. Germline CDR1 and CDR2: SGHRS and YFSETQ. The CDR3 sequence is CASSLAAYEQYF. The CDR3 nucleotides are TGCGCCAGCAGCTTGGCCGCATACGAGCAGTACTTC.

The chain recombines TRBV10-3 with TRBJ2-3; tentatively, D is TRBD1 (6 bases). The V gene lost 5 bases and the J gene lost 2 bases, with 11 bases spanning the gap. Germline V lookup: CDR1 ENHRY, CDR2 SYGVKD. This CDR3 is 14 amino acids long. CDR3 in amino acids: CAISQGKDTDTQYF. For the CDR3, the DNA is TGTGCCATCAGTCAGGGGAAGGACACAGATACGCAGTATTTT.

Notes on this clone: A junction boundary mismatches the germline segment, possibly from a read error. The rearrangement links TRBV7-7 to TRBJ2-3; perhaps TRBD2 as D (6 bases). This CDR3 has 13 amino acids. CDR1 and CDR2 from the germline V gene are SSHAT and FNYEAQ (reference sequence). CDR3 DNA: TGTGCTAGCAGCCGGGACTTCACAGATACGCAGTATTTT. Its protein is CASSRDFTDTQYF.

DNA of the CDR3: TGCAGCGTATCCCGGGACCTAGAGACCCAGTACTTC. Amino acid sequence: CSVSRDLETQYF. The rearrangement joins TRBV29-1 to TRBJ2-5; perhaps D is TRBD1 or TRBD2 (5 bases each). The CDR3 extends over 12 amino acids. V was cut by 6 bases and J by 4 bases, with 12 bases left in between. Germline V gene sequence: CDR1 SQVTM, CDR2 ANQGSEA.